This T cell receptor (beta chain) derives from a study of T cells in tumors after PD-1 blockade. The V gene end was trimmed by 3 bases and the J gene end by 2 bases; junction bases not matched to a gene: 9. Germline CDR1 GTSNPN, CDR2 SVGIG (reference sequence). This CDR3 has 16 residues. The time point is: first of two pre-therapy site-matched biopsies 2 to 3 months apart. Assay: immunoSEQ multiplex PCR; the TCRdb copy retains only in-frame clones and omits some. The sample records about 4,200 clones, nearly 75% being singletons. The receptor's source is a human donor with basal cell carcinoma. Sequenced here: tumor tissue, sampled before anti-PD-1 treatment. V gene TRBV30 combines with J gene TRBJ2-3; TRBD2 matches at 9 bases. The chain's CDR3 is CAWRSRTSEYTDTQYF. DNA for the CDR3: TGTGCCTGGAGGTCCCGGACTAGCGAGTACACAGATACGCAGTATTTT.